The clone carrying this T cell receptor beta chain was detected a few times. Antigen unknown. This CDR3 region has 14 residues. Per the germline V gene, CDR1 is SGHRS and CDR2 is YFSETQ. The data are from a study of blood T cells in healthy people across ages. There were at least 5.5 micrograms of total RNA extracted from every sample. Study-wide points: Possibly, changes in expanded clonotypes were confounded because donor CMV status was unknown. It was found that TCR beta diversity correlated strongly with the percentage of naive T cells. Per million T cells, TCR beta diversity dropped roughly linearly as age increased.

With a J-beta primer mix and a sample-barcoded 5' primer, a second PCR ran about 7 to 12 cycles. Each CDR3 protein is one row after TCRdb ran MiXCR on the 5' RACE reads. The sample consists of 1.5 million to 2 million distinct CDR3 sequences, 28% of them appearing once. The source of this sequence is a woman younger than 45 in good health. Sequenced material: blood. This rearrangement joins TRBV5-1 to TRBJ2-4; TRBD1 matches at 7 bases. Gene TRBJ2-7 matches the end of the DNA better, so the J call may be wrong. This CDR3 reads CASSPDRVNHEQYF. CDR3 sequence (DNA): TGCGCCAGCAGCCCCGACAGGGTAAACCACGAGCAGTACTTC.